These T cell receptor beta chains were read from a single sample in a study of type 1 and type 2 diabetes patients. TCRdb redid the calling of the multiplex PCR reads with MiXCR, one entry per CDR3 protein. The sample holds 250,000 or so distinct CDR3 sequences, around 47% seen once. Source material: peripheral blood mononuclear cells (PBMCs). The receptors stem from a man aged 18 to 30 with type 2 diabetes. Both conserved end residues are part of each CDR3. D genes are given only for firm matches. Clone size is shown for a subset of rows, as once, few, many or a class of expanded clone.

j_call | v_call | d_call | clone_size | cdr3_aa | cdr3_nt
TRBJ1-1 | TRBV12-3/TRBV12-4 | - | few | CASSFWGDRVEAFF | TGTGCCAGCAGTTTTTGGGGGGATCGGGTTGAAGCTTTCTTT
TRBJ1-2 | TRBV9 | TRBD1 | - | CASSVVAGGAGGYTF | TGTGCCAGCAGCGTCGTGGCAGGGGGCGCAGGGGGCTACACCTTC
TRBJ1-1 | TRBV15 | TRBD1 | - | CATSRLAGGTEAFF | TGTGCCACCAGCAGATTAGCAGGGGGAACTGAAGCTTTCTTT
TRBJ2-5 | TRBV25-1 | - | - | CASSVSPIPQYF | TGTGCCAGCAGTGTGTCTCCGATCCCCCAGTACTTC
TRBJ1-5 | TRBV10-3 | - | few | CAISESMDQPQHF | TGTGCCATCAGTGAGTCGATGGATCAGCCCCAGCATTTT
TRBJ1-6 | TRBV18 | - | - | CASSPRQNNSPLHF | TGTGCCAGCTCACCACGACAGAATAATTCACCCCTCCACTTT
TRBJ2-5 | TRBV5-1 | - | - | CASSSRWSGIQETQYF | TGCGCCAGCAGCTCCCGCTGGAGCGGAATCCAAGAGACCCAGTACTTC
TRBJ2-5 | TRBV7-9 | - | - | CASSSSLWETQYF | TGTGCCAGCAGCTCCTCTCTGTGGGAGACCCAGTACTTC
TRBJ1-1 | TRBV7-6 | - | - | CASSLESVGRRSTEAFF | TGTGCCAGCAGCTTAGAGTCTGTGGGGCGCCGAAGCACTGAAGCTTTCTTT
TRBJ1-2 | TRBV6-5 | - | - | CASSSIQGDGYTF | TGTGCCAGCAGTTCGATACAGGGCGATGGCTACACCTTC